The present entry profiles one T cell receptor (beta chain) with its context. Its antigen is currently not known. The record has no base qualities; no much larger clone is one base away. Different DNA sequences within this sample yield the same CDR3. The CDR3, cysteine through phenylalanine, is 14 amino acids long. Of all the DNA, just the CDR3 is kept, 42 bases in frame from base 1. For CDR1 and CDR2, the germline V gene lists KGHSH and LQKENI. V gives up 3 bases and J gives up 0 bases, and the segment between their germline ends measures 8 bases. These data originate in a study of shared clonotypes between healthy human individuals (dated by TCRdb to 2019 to 2021). With respect to the entire study: A couple of women and a few men aged 18 to 49 years were included in the cohort. Different laboratories and diverse techniques were used to prepare libraries and sequence TCR repertoires, to increase sequencing depth and limit assay-specific biases. For each donor, three plates each were used for CD4 naive and CD4 memory, two plates were used for CD8 naive, and one plate was used for CD8 memory. The study deeply sequenced blood TCR repertoires of five healthy adults to estimate repertoire size and the extent of clonotype sharing between individuals. Each donor's leukapheresis produced roughly between about 0.85 and 10 billion PBMCs. Overall results and qualifications from the work: Higher generation probabilities were observed for clonotypes shared by all four sorted-subset donors than for non-shared clonotypes. The genetic and exposure-history diversity represented was limited by the small number of donors. Incomplete sequencing was indicated by rarefaction of sorted-subset datasets, despite the large sequencing depth. Naive subsets generally had larger estimated clonotype richness than memory subsets. Pairwise subsampling indicated that sequencing depth was expected to affect the degree of clonotype sharing among donors. Sampling was restricted to blood, and TCR repertoires in tissues likely differ from the TCR repertoires found in blood. Across several donors, about 4.5% of naive CD4, roughly 3.4% of naive CD8, 2.3% of memory CD4, and 0.4% of memory CD8 clonotypes were shared.

Using the deep immunoSEQ assay, multiplex PCR amplified TCR CDR3 regions from genomic DNA. Extracted genomic DNA from each cell subset was spread evenly across all wells of several immunoSEQ 96-well plates, with each plate serving as a replicate. Each replicate PCR for sorted subsets received around 210 ng genomic DNA, equal to tens of thousands of T cell genomes. The purified libraries were quantified using a Qubit 3.0 fluorometer, sized with a Bioanalyzer 2100, and then quantified again using the KAPA Library Quantification kit. Each immunoSEQ 96-well plate was sequenced on its own single-read 150-cycle Illumina NextSeq 550 flow cell. Concerning the study's data processing: The immunoSEQ output contained only junctional sequences without quality scores, so filtering could not match that applied to full-length reads. To assign V/J genes and CDR3, sequences were annotated using PyIR, a Python wrapper for IgBLAST v1.9, with IMGT germline references. Reads were removed for weak V/J assignments (E-value above 1e-6), missing CDR3, stop codons, out-of-frame junctions, or ambiguous translated residues. V3J clonotypes were defined by identical inferred V gene, J gene, and CDR3 amino acid sequence. To compute the percentage overlap between repertoires, the number of shared unique clonotypes was divided by the size of the smaller repertoire. Repertoire richness was assessed with RTK rarefaction, the Chao1 estimator, and Recon v2.1 estimates of unobserved clonotypes. Generation probabilities for all TCRbeta clonotypes obtained by the gDNA method from four donors were computed using OLGA. The table comes from immuneACCESS by way of TCRdb, which keeps in-frame sequences with V and J called. Part of the clones is missing from these tables; in studies checked, under half for an unresolved V gene and the rest for unknown reasons. D and trimming were read from the DNA, whereas the V and J calls and clone size are those reported in that table. The sample table records some 1,100,000 clones; 75% to 80% of these occur just once. Under 0.6% of the sample is in the top ten clones.

Healthy HIV-negative adults with no recently reported acute infections or vaccinations were included as donors. Every donor was a Caucasian adult living in Nashville, Tennessee, USA. CD4+ T cells were enriched by magnetic negative selection, after which naive cells were positively selected on CD45RA and the negative fraction was taken as the memory subset. After blood collection by leukapheresis, PBMCs were isolated using Ficoll-Histopaque density gradient centrifugation and then cryopreserved in the vapor phase of liquid nitrogen. Analytical flow cytometry was used to check the purity and quantity of each magnetically sorted T cell population. Genomic DNA was isolated from every sorted fraction and measured by UV absorbance on a Nanodrop 2000c.

Recombination linked TRBV18 to TRBJ1-1; a confident D gene designation cannot be given. The specimen was memory CD4+ T cells from PBMCs. The cell subset or site label on this specimen signifies: CD45RA-negative fraction. This TCR was sampled from a man between 18 and 35 years old in good health. Some clones in this sample may be carry-over from other donors' samples. The CDR3 reads CASSPGLLNTEAFF. The nucleotides read TGTGCCAGCTCACCCGGACTGCTGAACACTGAAGCTTTCTTT.